This T cell receptor (beta chain) was sequenced during a study of T cell repertoires in cytomegalovirus infection. One entry per CDR3 protein, called by TCRdb with MiXCR from the reads. This sample has fewer than 350,000 distinct CDR3 sequences, with 8% to 9.5% found just once. This clonotype was recorded a few times. CDR3 length: 14 residues. Germline CDR1 reads MNHEY; CDR2 reads SMNVEV (reference sequence). Trimming cost V 6 bases and J 2 bases, with 12 bases left between them. The genes are TRBV27 and TRBJ2-3, with D hard to call. The sequenced sample consisted of PBMCs. The sequence came from a human donor in good health (CMV status not recorded). Some clones in this sample may be carry-over from other donors' samples. CDR3 nucleotide sequence: TGTGCCAGCAGACGAGGCACCCCCACAGATACGCAGTATTTT. This translates into CASRRGTPTDTQYF.